The present entry profiles one TCR beta chain with its context. Its target is not known. Generated by immunoSEQ multiplex PCR, the TCRdb table keeps only in-frame clones and is missing some. Of 130,000 or so clones listed, around 89% were seen once; the top ten hold approximately 8.8%. V lost 2 bases to trimming and J lost 3 bases, with 11 bases between them. CDR1 is LGHDT, CDR2 YNNKEL, per germline (reference sequence). The CDR3 is made up of 16 amino acids. The data were taken from a study of T cell responses to AZD1222 COVID-19 vaccine. Findings and limits, study-wide: Donors in the cohort were predominantly white British and more often female, and clonal diversity was possibly underestimated. Breadth and depth of Spike-specific TCRs rose after two AZD1222 doses. Nearly half of spike-specific TCRs reportedly target variant regions that are unmutated in the B.1.351 and B.1.1.7 variants.

Investigators merged groups given second doses at roughly 4 or roughly 12 weeks. V and J are TRBV3-1 (or the pseudogene TRBV3-2) and TRBJ1-6; TRBD1 might be the D (5 bases). Sequenced here: peripheral blood, sampled 28 days after the second AZD1222 dose. The clonotype originates from an adult who received the AZD1222 COVID-19 vaccine. CDR3 in DNA: TGTGCCAGCAGCCAAAGCAGGGCGGGCTATAATTCACCCCTCCACTTT. It encodes CASSQSRAGYNSPLHF.